The 9 T cell receptor beta chains listed next were all sequenced from one sample in a study of cytomegalovirus exposure and HLA in healthy donors. This PCR relied on a set of 60 Vbeta primers and 13 Jbeta primers. The assay was immunoSEQ multiplex PCR, and TCRdb's table has in-frame clones only and misses some. The repertoire has roughly 56,000 clones, about 81% of them found once; the top ten carry roughly 47%. Sequences were obtained from PBMCs. The origin of the receptors is a man aged 50 to 59 in good health and CMV-seropositive.

This chain joins TRBV6-5 and TRBJ1-4; TRBD1 matches 7 bases. V gave up 8 bases and J gave up 7 bases; unmatched junction bases: 10. The CDR3 is 14 amino acids. The V gene's germline CDR1 is MNHEY and CDR2 SVGAGI. In DNA form, the CDR3 reads TGTGCCAGCCGACAGGGCCCCAAGGGTGAAAAACTGTTTTTT. Amino acid sequence: CASRQGPKGEKLFF.

The chain joins TRBV7-2 to TRBJ2-7, with TRBD1 matching over 7 bases. This CDR3 is 14 amino acids long. Losses at the gene ends were 1 base for V and 3 bases for J; bases not matched to a gene: 3. CDR1 and CDR2 from the germline V gene are SGHTA and FQGNSA. The CDR3 DNA reads as TGTGCCAGCAGCTTAGGGGGACAGTACTACGAGCAGTACTTC. Translation gives CASSLGGQYYEQYF.

This clone was observed a handful of times. CDR3 nucleotide sequence: TGTGCCAGCAGCTTAAAGGAGCATCAGCCCCAGCATTTT. Its protein product is CASSLKEHQPQHF. The chain recombines TRBV11-2 with TRBJ1-5; D not certain. Trimming pared 2 bases from V and 5 bases from J, leaving 7 bases between. The CDR3 is 13 residues long. The germline gives CDR1 SGHAT, CDR2 FQNNGV.

This chain links TRBV5-4 with TRBJ2-7; the match to TRBD2 covers 7 bases. Germline values: CDR1 SGHNT, CDR2 YYREEE (reference sequence). This CDR3 has 17 residues. J lost 3 bases, V lost 3 bases, and 15 bases had no gene match. The CDR3 DNA sequence: TGTGCCAGCAGCTCACCCCAATTTGCGGGAGAAGACTACGAGCAGTACTTC. Translation: CASSSPQFAGEDYEQYF.

The CDR3 nucleotides are TGTGCCAGCAGTTTAAGTACAGGGCCGGGCACAGATACGCAGTATTTT. This codes for CASSLSTGPGTDTQYF. This rearrangement joins TRBV27 to TRBJ2-3; D perhaps matches TRBD1 (6 bases). V was trimmed by 2 bases and J by 1 base, leaving 13 bases between them. Per the germline V gene, CDR1 is MNHEY and CDR2 is SMNVEV (reference sequence). This CDR3 contains 16 residues.

This chain links TRBV7-6 with TRBJ1-6; D remains ambiguous. CDR3 size: 15 residues. Trimming stripped 5 bases from V and 9 bases from J, with 17 bases between. Germline values: CDR1 SGHVS, CDR2 FNYEAQ. The CDR3: CASSPSAGSSSPLHF. As DNA, the CDR3 is TGTGCCAGCAGCCCAAGTGCGGGGTCCTCTTCACCCCTCCACTTT.

This sequence joins TRBV5-1 and TRBJ1-2; D is perhaps TRBD1 (6 bases). This CDR3 comprises 14 residues. Deletions cut 5 bases from V and 6 bases from J, with 17 bases between. Germline V lookup: CDR1 SGHRS, CDR2 YFSETQ. CDR3: CASRKVGAGNGYTF. CDR3 nucleotide sequence: TGCGCCAGCAGAAAGGTGGGGGCCGGAAATGGCTACACCTTC.

To note about this clone: At one boundary the junction diverges from the germline segment, which might be a read error. The rearrangement links TRBV7-2 to TRBJ2-1, with 11 bases that match TRBD2. The CDR3 covers 18 residues. Germline CDR1 reads SGHTA; CDR2 reads FQGNSA. CDR3 nucleotides: TGTGCCATCAGCTTAGGGGTACTAGCGGGAGTTTCCTACAATGAGCAGTTCTTC. It encodes CAISLGVLAGVSYNEQFF. Filled out from reference TRBV7-2 and TRBJ2-1, the complete variable domain reads GAGVSQSPSNKVTEKGKDVELRCDPISGHTALYWYRQSLGQGLEFLIYFQGNSAPDKSGLPSDRFSAERTGGSVSTLTIQRTQQEDSAVYLCAISLGVLAGVSYNEQFFGPGTRLTVL.

About this clone itself: At one end the junction does not follow the germline gene, possibly because of a read error. The J gene is TRBJ1-5, the V gene TRBV15; maybe TRBD1 (6 bases). The germline V gene encodes CDR1 LNHNV and CDR2 YYDKDF (reference sequence). The CDR3 is made up of 14 amino acids. The CDR3 here is CATSRVGTNQAQHF. The CDR3 DNA reads as TGTGCCACCAGCAGAGTGGGGACAAATCAGGCCCAGCATTTT.